Included here is one TCR beta chain sequence, with context. The antigen is unknown. Treatment reported: approximately 9-day PBMC culture with coronavirus spike peptide pools or control peptides (ViraFEST assay). The data derive from a study of vaccination and CD4 T cells after COVID-19. The Oncomine TCR Beta short-read assay was applied to DNA of cultured CD4+ T cells. Via MiXCR, TCRdb re-called the PCR reads, giving one row per CDR3 protein. The sample records fewer than 20,000 distinct CDR3 sequences, around 46% being singletons. Sequences were derived from CD4+ T cells from blood, cultured in vitro, sampled before SARS-CoV-2 vaccination. This clonotype originated in a human donor who had recovered from COVID-19.

CDR3 protein: CSAAPRVEGTDTQYF. The DNA of the CDR3 is TGCAGTGCTGCCCCCAGGGTTGAGGGCACAGATACGCAGTATTTT. The chain recombines TRBV20-1 with TRBJ2-3, with D maybe TRBD1 (5 bases). The CDR3 runs to 15 residues. Trimming pared 5 bases from V and 1 base from J, leaving 16 bases between. Germline V gene data show CDR1 as DFQATT and CDR2 as SNEGSKA (reference sequence).